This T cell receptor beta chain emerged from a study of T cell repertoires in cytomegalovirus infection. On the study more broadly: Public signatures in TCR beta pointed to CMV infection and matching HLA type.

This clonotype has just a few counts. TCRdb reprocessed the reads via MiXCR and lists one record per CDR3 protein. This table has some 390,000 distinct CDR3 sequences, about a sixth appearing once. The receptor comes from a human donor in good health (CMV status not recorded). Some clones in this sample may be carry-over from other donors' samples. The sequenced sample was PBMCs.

This CDR3 reads CASSFGVYDGYTF. DNA for the CDR3: TGTGCCAGCAGCTTTGGAGTTTACGATGGCTACACCTTC. This chain joins TRBV7-2 and TRBJ1-2; the D is unclear. Germline CDR1 and CDR2: SGHTA and FQGNSA. The length of the CDR3 is 13 residues. V gave up 3 bases and J gave up 6 bases, with 11 bases separating them. The full variable domain, completed using reference TRBV7-2 and TRBJ1-2, is GAGVSQSPSNKVTEKGKDVELRCDPISGHTALYWYRQSLGQGLEFLIYFQGNSAPDKSGLPSDRFSAERTGGSVSTLTIQRTQQEDSAVYLCASSFGVYDGYTFGSGTRLTVV.